Described below is a single T cell receptor beta chain sequence and its context. These data belong to a study of Ad26.COV2.S vaccination and SARS-CoV-2 variants. Repertoires were generated with immunoSEQ multiplex PCR, while TCRdb's copy carries only in-frame clones and drops some. This table holds 440,000 or so clones, roughly nine tenths found once. Sample treatment: over 15 received Ad26.COV2.S at low or high dose, single or two shots; 5 received placebo; per-sample allocation not given. Specimens were obtained on day 63 following the first vaccine or placebo injection. J gave up 3 bases and V 9 bases, and 5 bases lay outside the gene matches. CDR1 and CDR2 from the germline V gene are LNHDA and SQIVND (reference sequence). The CDR3 runs 15 residues.

The chain employs TRBV19 and TRBJ2-3; 14 bases line up with TRBD2. This clonotype was sampled from a person aged 18 to 65 who received the Ad26.COV2.S COVID-19 vaccine or a placebo. Sequences were derived from peripheral blood, sampled in a trial of Ad26.COV2.S vaccine versus placebo. The CDR3 protein is CARTSGRAETDTQYF. For the CDR3, the DNA is TGTGCCAGGACTAGCGGGAGGGCCGAGACAGATACGCAGTATTTT. The full variable domain, its missing parts supplied by reference TRBV19 and TRBJ2-3, is DGGITQSPKYLFRKEGQNVTLSCEQNLNHDAMYWYRQDPGQGLRLIYYSQIVNDFQKGDIAEGYSVSREKKESFPLTVTSAQKNPTAFYLCARTSGRAETDTQYFGPGTRLTVL.